Below, 6 T cell receptor beta chains from the same sample are listed, as sequenced in a study of cytomegalovirus exposure and HLA in healthy donors. Primers included in the PCR were 60 Vbeta and 13 Jbeta primers. Some clones are missing from TCRdb's copy, which holds only in-frame ones; the method was immunoSEQ multiplex PCR. The sample carries 120,000 or so clones, around 75% recorded once. Material: PBMCs. The receptor source for this set is a woman in her fifties or sixties in good health and CMV-seronegative.

V gene TRBV28 combines with J gene TRBJ2-1; 14 bases match TRBD2. This CDR3 spans 17 amino acids. The junction had 4 bases not matched to a gene; V was cut back by 3 bases and J by 3 bases. The germline V gene has CDR1 MDHEN and CDR2 SYDVKM. CDR3 in amino acids: CASSFWGLAGVYNEQFF. The DNA of the CDR3 is TGTGCCAGCAGTTTTTGGGGACTAGCGGGAGTCTACAATGAGCAGTTCTTC.

The chain uses TRBV28 and TRBJ2-2; 7 bases match TRBD1. This CDR3 comprises 16 residues. Germline V lookup: CDR1 MDHEN, CDR2 SYDVKM. The trim removed 8 bases at V and 1 base at J, leaving 10 bases unmatched. CDR3 DNA sequence: TGTGCCAGCCGAGCCGCGGACAGGCAGAACACCGGGGAGCTGTTTTTT. The encoded protein is CASRAADRQNTGELFF.

The chain carries TRBV6-6 and TRBJ1-4, with 11 bases fitting TRBD1. CDR1 is MNHNY and CDR2 is SVGAGI in the germline V gene (reference sequence). With 7 bases clipped from V and 7 bases from J, the junction kept 8 bases outside the gene matches. This CDR3 comprises 15 residues. CDR3 in DNA: TGTGCCAGCAACGCAATCGGGACAGGGGGTGAAAAACTGTTTTTT. Amino acids: CASNAIGTGGEKLFF.

This chain uses TRBV6-5 with TRBJ1-3; 9 bases map to TRBD1. With 9 bases clipped from V and 2 bases from J, the junction kept 8 bases outside the gene matches. The germline gives CDR1 MNHEY, CDR2 SVGAGI. The length of the CDR3 is 15 residues. DNA for the CDR3: TGTGCCAGTGTTCCAGGGGACAGGGCTGGAAACACCATATATTTT. Its protein product is CASVPGDRAGNTIYF.

DNA for the CDR3: TGTGCCAGCAGCACCTCGAGTCGGCAGCCCCAGCATTTT. Its protein is CASSTSSRQPQHF. The gene calls are TRBV5-6 and TRBJ1-5, with unresolved D. V gave up 4 bases and J gave up 7 bases, with 12 bases separating them. The CDR3 has 13 residues. The germline gives CDR1 SGHDT, CDR2 YYEEEE.

This chain links TRBV4-3 with TRBJ2-2, with D tentatively TRBD2 (5 bases). CDR1 and CDR2 from the germline V gene are LGHNA and YSLEER. V dropped 0 bases and J dropped 7 bases, with 9 bases sitting between them. The length of the CDR3 is 14 residues. This CDR3 is CASSQDPEDGELFF. The DNA for the CDR3 is TGCGCCAGCAGCCAAGATCCGGAGGACGGGGAGCTGTTTTTT.